This T cell receptor beta chain appears in the sequencing data of a study of blood T cell repertoires in COVID-19. At the level of the study: COVID-19 samples, acute and convalescent, were from the United States, Italy and Spain.

Assay used: immunoSEQ multiplex PCR; TCRdb lists only in-frame clones, some missing. The sample holds about 45,000 clones, around 80% seen once. This receptor was identified in a human donor in a cohort sampled during active COVID-19. The sample consisted of peripheral blood.

The CDR3 nucleotides are TGTGCCAGCAGTGAAGCCCCGACTAGCGCGGAGACCCAGTACTTC. This codes for CASSEAPTSAETQYF. V usage is TRBV6-1 and J usage is TRBJ2-5; TRBD2 matches at 8 bases. The CDR3 is 15 residues long. With 0 bases clipped from V and 5 bases from J, the junction kept 5 bases outside the gene matches. Germline-derived CDR1 and CDR2 are MNHNS and SASEGT.